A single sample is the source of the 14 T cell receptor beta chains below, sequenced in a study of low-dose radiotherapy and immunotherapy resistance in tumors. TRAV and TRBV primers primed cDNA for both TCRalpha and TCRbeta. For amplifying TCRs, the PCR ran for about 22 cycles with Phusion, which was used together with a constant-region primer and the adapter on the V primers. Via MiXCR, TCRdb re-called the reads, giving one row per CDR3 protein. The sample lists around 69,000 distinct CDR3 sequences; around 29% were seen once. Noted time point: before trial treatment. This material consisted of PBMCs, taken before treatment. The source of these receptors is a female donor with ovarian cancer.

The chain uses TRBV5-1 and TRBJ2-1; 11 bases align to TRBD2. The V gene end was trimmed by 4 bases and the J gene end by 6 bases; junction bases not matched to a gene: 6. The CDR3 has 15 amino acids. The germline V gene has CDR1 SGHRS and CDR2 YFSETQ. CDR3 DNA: TGCGCCAGCAGCACCACTAGCGGGAGCCCCAATGAGCAGTTCTTC. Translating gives CASSTTSGSPNEQFF.

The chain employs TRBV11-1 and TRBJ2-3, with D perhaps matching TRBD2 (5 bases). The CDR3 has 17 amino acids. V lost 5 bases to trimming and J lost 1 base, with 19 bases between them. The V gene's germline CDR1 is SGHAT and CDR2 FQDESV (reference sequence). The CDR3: CASSPSRAARGTDTQYF. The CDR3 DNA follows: TGTGCCAGCAGCCCCAGTAGAGCGGCGAGGGGCACAGATACGCAGTATTTT.

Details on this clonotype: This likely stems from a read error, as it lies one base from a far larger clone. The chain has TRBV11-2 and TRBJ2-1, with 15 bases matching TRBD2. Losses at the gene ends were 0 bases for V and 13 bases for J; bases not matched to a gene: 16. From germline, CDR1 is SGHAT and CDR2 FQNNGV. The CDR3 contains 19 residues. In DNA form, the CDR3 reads TGTGCCAGCAGCTTAGATCCCCCTGGACTAGCGGGGGGGCAAGAGACCCAGTTCTTC. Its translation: CASSLDPPGLAGGQETQFF. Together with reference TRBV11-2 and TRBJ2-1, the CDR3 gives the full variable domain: EAGVAQSPRYKIIEKRQSVAFWCNPISGHATLYWYQQILGQGPKLLIQFQNNGVVDDSQLPKDRFSAERLKGVDSTLKIQPAKLEDSAVYLCASSLDPPGLAGGQETQFFGPGTRLTVL.

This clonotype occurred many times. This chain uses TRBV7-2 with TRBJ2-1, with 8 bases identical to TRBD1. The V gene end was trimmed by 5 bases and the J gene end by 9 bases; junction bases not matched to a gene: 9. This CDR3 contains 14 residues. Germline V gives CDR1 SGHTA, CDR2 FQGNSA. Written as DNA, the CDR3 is TGTGCCAGCAGCCCGACAGGGGTCGGTAGTGAGCAGTTCTTC. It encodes CASSPTGVGSEQFF.

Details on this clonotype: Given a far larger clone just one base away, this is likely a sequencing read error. The CDR3 loop reads CASSLGDLANQETQFF. The DNA for the CDR3 is TGTGCCAGCAGCTTAGGAGACCTAGCGAACCAAGAGACCCAGTTCTTC. J is TRBJ2-1 and V is TRBV11-3; TRBD2 is a possible D gene (6 bases). CDR3 length: 16 residues. CDR1 SGHNT and CDR2 YENEEA come from the germline V gene. The ends were cut back, 1 base at V and 13 bases at J, with 23 bases in the middle.

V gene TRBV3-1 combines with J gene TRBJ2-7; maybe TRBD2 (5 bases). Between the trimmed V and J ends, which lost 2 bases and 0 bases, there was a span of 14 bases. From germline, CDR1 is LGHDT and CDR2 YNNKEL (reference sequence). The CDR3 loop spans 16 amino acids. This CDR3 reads CASSQSVRVRSYEQYF. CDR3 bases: TGTGCCAGCAGCCAAAGCGTGCGGGTGCGCTCCTACGAGCAGTACTTC.

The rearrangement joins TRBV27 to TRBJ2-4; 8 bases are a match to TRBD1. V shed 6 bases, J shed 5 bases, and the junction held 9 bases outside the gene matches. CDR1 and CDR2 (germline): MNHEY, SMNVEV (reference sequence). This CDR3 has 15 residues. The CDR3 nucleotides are TGTGCCAGCAGGACGTACGGACAGGGCCAAAACATTCAGTACTTC. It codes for CASRTYGQGQNIQYF.

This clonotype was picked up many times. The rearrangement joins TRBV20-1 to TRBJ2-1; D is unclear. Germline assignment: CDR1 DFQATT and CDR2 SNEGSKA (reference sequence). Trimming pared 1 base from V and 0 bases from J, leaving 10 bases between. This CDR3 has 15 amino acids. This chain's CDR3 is CSARAALGSYNEQFF. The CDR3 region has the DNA TGCAGTGCTAGAGCCGCTCTTGGCTCCTACAATGAGCAGTTCTTC.

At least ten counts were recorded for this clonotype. DNA of the CDR3: TGTGCCAGCAGCACTCTAGGGCGGGGGCCTGCAGATACGCAGTATTTT. Translating it yields CASSTLGRGPADTQYF. The V call is TRBV7-8, the J call TRBJ2-3, with D possibly matching TRBD2 (7 bases). Germline-derived CDR1 and CDR2 are SGHVS and FQNEAQ. V gave up 5 bases and J gave up 4 bases, with 19 bases separating them. The CDR3 loop spans 16 amino acids.

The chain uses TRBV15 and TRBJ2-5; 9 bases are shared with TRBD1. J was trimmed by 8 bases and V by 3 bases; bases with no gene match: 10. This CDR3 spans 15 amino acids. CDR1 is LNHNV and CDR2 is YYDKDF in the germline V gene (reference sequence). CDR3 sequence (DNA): TGTGCCACCAGCAGGGAACGGACAGGGGAGAGTACCCAGTACTTC. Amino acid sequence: CATSRERTGESTQYF. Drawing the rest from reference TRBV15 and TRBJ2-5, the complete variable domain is DAMVIQNPRYQVTQFGKPVTLSCSQTLNHNVMYWYQQKSSQAPKLLFHYYDKDFNNEADTPDNFQSRRPNTSFCFLDIRSPGLGDTAMYLCATSRERTGESTQYFGPGTRLLVL.

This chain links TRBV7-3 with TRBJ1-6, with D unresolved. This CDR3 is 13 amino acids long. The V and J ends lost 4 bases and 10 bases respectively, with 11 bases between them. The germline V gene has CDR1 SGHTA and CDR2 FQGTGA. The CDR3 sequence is CASSSLYGSPLHF. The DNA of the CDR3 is TGTGCCAGCAGCTCCTTATACGGGTCACCCCTCCACTTT.

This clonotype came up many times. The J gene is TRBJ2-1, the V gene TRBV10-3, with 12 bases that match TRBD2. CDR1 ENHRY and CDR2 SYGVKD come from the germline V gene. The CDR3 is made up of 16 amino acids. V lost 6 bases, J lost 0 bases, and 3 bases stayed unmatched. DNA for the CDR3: TGTGCCATCAGCGAGACTAGCGGGAGCTCCTACAATGAGCAGTTCTTC. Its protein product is CAISETSGSSYNEQFF.

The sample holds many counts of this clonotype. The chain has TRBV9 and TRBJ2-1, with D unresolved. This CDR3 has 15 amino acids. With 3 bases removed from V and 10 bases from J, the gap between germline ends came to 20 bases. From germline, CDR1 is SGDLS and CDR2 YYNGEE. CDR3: CASSAAPSSWVEQFF. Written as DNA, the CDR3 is TGTGCCAGCAGCGCAGCCCCCTCCAGTTGGGTGGAGCAGTTCTTC.

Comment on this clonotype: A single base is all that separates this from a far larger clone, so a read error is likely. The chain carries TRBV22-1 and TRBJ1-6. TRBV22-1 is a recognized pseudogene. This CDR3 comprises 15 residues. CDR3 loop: CTSSAIGGVGPPLHF. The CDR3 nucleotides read TGTACCAGCAGTGCCATTGGAGGGGTCGGGCCACCCCTCCACTTT.